One sample yielded the 16 T cell receptor beta chains listed below, sequenced in a study of regulatory T cells in long-lasting Graves disease. To make TCR beta libraries, researchers used iRepertoire HTBI primers and Arm-PCR of CDR3 regions. MiXCR was run by TCRdb on the multiplex PCR reads, yielding one entry per CDR3 protein. Of about 500,000 distinct CDR3 sequences in the sample, about 17% were seen once. Regarding time point: newly diagnosed GD, antithyroid drugs for less than 3 months. PBMC-extracted RNA yielded the TCR library. This sample was also put to use in a study of T cells in Graves' hyperthyroidism and ophthalmopathy.

Specimen: peripheral blood mononuclear cells (PBMCs), collected at new diagnosis, from a patient treated with antithyroid drugs. These receptor sequences come from a man aged 40-49 years with Graves disease.

This clonotype was detected a few times. The chain carries TRBV24-1 and TRBJ2-1; no clear D. The V end lost 10 bases, the J end lost 7 bases, and 13 bases lay between the germline ends. The CDR3 has 12 amino acids. CDR1 KGHDR and CDR2 SFDVKD come from the germline V gene. The CDR3 loop is CATGTGVNEQFF. The CDR3, as DNA: TGTGCCACGGGTACTGGTGTGAATGAGCAGTTCTTC.

CDR3 loop: CASSLNGKGPYEQYF. CDR3 coding DNA: TGCGCCAGCAGCTTGAACGGAAAAGGGCCCTACGAGCAGTACTTC. V usage is TRBV5-1 and J usage is TRBJ2-7; D gene ambiguous. Germline CDR1 SGHRS, CDR2 YFSETQ. The CDR3 contains 15 residues. V lost 1 base, J lost 2 bases, and 13 bases lay in between.

This clonotype has just a few counts. The chain recombines TRBV29-1 with TRBJ2-1, with 7 bases lining up with TRBD1. Germline CDR1 SQVTM, CDR2 ANQGSEA. Germline trimming cut 6 bases from V and 3 bases from J; bases unmatched to any gene: 5. The CDR3 loop spans 13 amino acids. The CDR3 reads CSVTRDSYNEQFF. The CDR3, as DNA: TGCAGCGTGACCCGGGACAGCTACAATGAGCAGTTCTTC.

With regard to this clonotype: Since a much larger clone is just one base distant, this may be a read error. The rearrangement uses TRBV7-8 and TRBJ2-7; 7 bases align to TRBD1. V lost 1 base, J lost 5 bases, and 5 bases stayed unmatched. Germline V CDR1 and CDR2: SGHVS, FQNEAQ. There are 14 residues in the CDR3. CDR3 in amino acids: CASSLVSGGDEQYF. The CDR3 nucleotides read TGTGCCAGCAGCTTAGTATCAGGGGGTGACGAGCAGTACTTC.

This clonotype has more than one count but fewer than ten. This chain uses TRBV5-1 with TRBJ2-7; 10 bases line up with TRBD1. With V trimmed by 4 bases and J by 2 bases, 3 bases remained unmatched. The CDR3 has 14 amino acids. Germline V lookup: CDR1 SGHRS, CDR2 YFSETQ. In DNA form, the CDR3 reads TGCGCCAGCAGCCGGGGGACAGGGGCCTACGAGCAGTACTTC. As protein: CASSRGTGAYEQYF.

This chain connects TRBV15 to TRBJ1-4; D gene uncertain. Germline values: CDR1 LNHNV, CDR2 YYDKDF (reference sequence). V lost 8 bases, J lost 5 bases, and 15 bases lay in between. The CDR3 is 14 amino acids. The CDR3 here is CATSQWAVNEKLFF. Written as DNA, the CDR3 is TGTGCCACCTCCCAGTGGGCCGTCAATGAAAAACTGTTTTTT.

This clonotype was detected a few times. The chain recombines TRBV20-1 with TRBJ1-4, with D unclear. CDR3 size: 14 residues. V dropped 4 bases and J dropped 7 bases, with 16 bases sitting between them. The V gene's germline CDR1 is DFQATT and CDR2 SNEGSKA (reference sequence). The CDR3 sequence: CSAISGSSLEKLFF. The CDR3 DNA is TGCAGTGCTATTTCAGGTTCAAGTCTTGAAAAACTGTTTTTT.

Only a few counts were recorded for this clonotype. CDR3 amino acids: CASSLETSGGYNEQFF. As DNA, the CDR3 is TGTGCCAGCAGCCTGGAGACTAGCGGCGGCTACAATGAGCAGTTCTTC. The chain links TRBV3-1 to TRBJ2-1, with TRBD2 matching 9 bases. The CDR3 has 16 amino acids. The germline V gene encodes CDR1 LGHDT and CDR2 YNNKEL (reference sequence). Trimming at V came to 4 bases and at J to 3 bases, leaving 7 bases not matched to a gene.

This clonotype was picked up many times. The V call is TRBV5-1, the J call TRBJ2-2; D unclear. Germline loops: CDR1 SGHRS, CDR2 YFSETQ. CDR3 length equals 16 residues. V was cut by 0 bases and J by 7 bases, with 16 bases left in between. This CDR3 is CASSLAVSQGYGELFF. CDR3 DNA: TGCGCCAGCAGCTTGGCCGTATCTCAAGGGTACGGGGAGCTGTTTTTT.

The chain combines TRBV20-1 with TRBJ2-7, with 8 bases identical to TRBD2. CDR1 is DFQATT and CDR2 is SNEGSKA in the germline V gene (reference sequence). This CDR3 contains 12 residues. In nucleotides, the CDR3 is TGCAGCTCCAGCGGGAGCCCCCACGAGCAGTACTTC. Protein product: CSSSGSPHEQYF.

This clonotype has only a few counts. The V and J genes are TRBV12-5 and TRBJ2-7; 7 bases match TRBD2. The CDR3 spans 16 residues. V lost 4 bases, J lost 5 bases, and 14 bases stayed unmatched. Per the germline V gene, CDR1 is LGHNT and CDR2 is FRNRAP. The CDR3, as DNA: TGTGCTAGTGGTTCGTTACTTAGGGGAGGGACCCACGAGCAGTACTTC. This gives the protein CASGSLLRGGTHEQYF.

Ten or more counts support this clonotype. V and J are TRBV7-9 and TRBJ2-7, with a weak D call TRBD2 (6 bases). CDR1 is SEHNR, CDR2 FQNEAQ, per germline (reference sequence). This CDR3 spans 15 amino acids. V was pared by 2 bases and J by 4 bases, with 15 bases between. The CDR3 protein is CASSLKLRLAYEQYF. The CDR3 DNA reads TGTGCCAGCAGCTTAAAGTTGAGGCTAGCGTACGAGCAGTACTTC.

The V gene is TRBV6-2 or TRBV6-3, the J gene TRBJ1-2; TRBD1 matches at 10 bases. This CDR3 has 15 amino acids. Looked up from germline, CDR1 is MNHEY and CDR2 is SVGEGT. The J segment lost 8 bases and the V segment lost 5 bases, leaving 11 bases of the junction unmatched. The chain's CDR3 is CASSELGTGDWGYTF. CDR3 nucleotides: TGTGCCAGCAGTGAATTAGGGACAGGGGATTGGGGCTACACCTTC.

The table lists this clonotype with many counts. The chain has TRBV28 and TRBJ1-5; D may be TRBD1 (5 bases). Trimming left V 6 bases short and J 0 bases short, with 9 bases between. In germline, CDR1 is MDHEN, CDR2 SYDVKM. The CDR3 is made up of 14 amino acids. The CDR3 region has the DNA TGTGCCAGCAGGCCGCAGGGTAGCAATCAGCCCCAGCATTTT. Encoded protein: CASRPQGSNQPQHF.

This clonotype was seen ten or more times. The chain combines TRBV2 with TRBJ2-3, with TRBD1 identical over 9 bases. Unmatched junction bases numbered 6, after V lost 6 bases and J lost 2 bases. Germline CDR1 is SNHLY and CDR2 is FYNNEI. The CDR3 is 15 amino acids. In nucleotides, the CDR3 is TGTGCCAGCAGCCACGGGACAGGGACCACAGATACGCAGTATTTT. Protein: CASSHGTGTTDTQYF.

A few counts support this clonotype. This sequence may be a read error, since a much larger clone differs from it by one base. The chain links TRBV5-5 to TRBJ2-3, with D hard to call. V gave up 7 bases and J gave up 0 bases, with 15 bases separating them. The CDR3 is 15 residues long. Germline V gene data show CDR1 as SGHKS and CDR2 as YYEKEE (reference sequence). CDR3 nucleotide sequence: TGTGCCAGCGGCTCAATGACTCTTAGCACAGATACGCAGTATTTT. It translates to CASGSMTLSTDTQYF.